Reported below is one T cell receptor (beta chain). PCR employed 60 Vbeta and 13 Jbeta primers. Produced via immunoSEQ multiplex PCR; TCRdb's table is partial and in-frame only. This table holds roughly 100,000 clones, around 81% found once. These data are taken from a study of cytomegalovirus exposure and HLA in healthy donors. The CDR3 has 15 amino acids. CDR1 is SGHTA, CDR2 FQGNSA, per germline. The V end was cut by 5 bases, the J end by 6 bases, with 20 bases between. Material: PBMCs. The TCR was taken from a man in his forties or fifties in good health and CMV-seropositive. The chain joins TRBV7-2 to TRBJ2-7, with a possible D match to TRBD2 (5 bases). The CDR3 loop is CASSRRATEGFEQYF. In nucleotides, the CDR3 is TGTGCCAGCAGCCGAAGAGCAACTGAGGGTTTCGAGCAGTACTTC.